These 12 T cell receptor beta chains were sequenced from one sample in a study of cytomegalovirus exposure and HLA in healthy donors. Primers: 60 Vbeta forward and 13 Jbeta reverse. The table came from immunoSEQ multiplex PCR; TCRdb's copy has only in-frame clones and leaves some out. The sample gives about 70,000 clones, around 74% of which show up once; about 10% is in the top ten. Specimen: PBMCs. The receptors originated from a human donor in good health.

This sequence joins TRBV5-4 and TRBJ2-5; 8 bases agree with TRBD2. The ends lost 5 bases at V and 4 bases at J; junction bases unmatched: 4. The CDR3 has 13 amino acids. CDR1 SGHNT and CDR2 YYREEE come from the germline V gene (reference sequence). The chain's CDR3 is CASRAGVAETQYF. The CDR3 region has the DNA TGTGCCAGCAGAGCGGGAGTTGCAGAGACCCAGTACTTC.

The rearrangement links TRBV7-8 to TRBJ2-1; TRBD1 agrees at 8 bases. This CDR3 is built from 18 residues. Looked up from germline, CDR1 is SGHVS and CDR2 is FQNEAQ. The V segment lost 1 base and the J segment 2 bases; nucleotides outside the gene matches: 10. CDR3 coding DNA: TGTGCCAGCAGCTTAGTTGACAGGGGATATACACCCTACAATGAGCAGTTCTTC. It translates to CASSLVDRGYTPYNEQFF.

V usage is TRBV2 and J usage is TRBJ1-4; D is perhaps TRBD1 (6 bases). The V end lost 7 bases, the J end lost 8 bases, and 14 bases lay between the germline ends. Per the germline V gene, CDR1 is SNHLY and CDR2 is FYNNEI. The CDR3 is 13 amino acids. DNA of the CDR3: TGTGCCAGCAAGGCAGGGGCTACGGAAAAACTGTTTTTT. It translates to CASKAGATEKLFF.

This sequence joins TRBV28 and TRBJ2-7; no definite D call. CDR3 length: 13 residues. Germline V gene sequence: CDR1 MDHEN, CDR2 SYDVKM. With 8 bases removed from V and 1 base from J, the gap between germline ends came to 12 bases. In DNA, the CDR3 is TGTGCCAGCTTTGATGGCAGGTCCTACGAGCAGTACTTC. It codes for CASFDGRSYEQYF. Based on the CDR3 plus reference TRBV28 and TRBJ2-7, the full variable domain is DVKVTQSSRYLVKRTGEKVFLECVQDMDHENMFWYRQDPGLGLRLIYFSYDVKMKEKGDIPEGYSVSREKKERFSLILESASTNQTSMYLCASFDGRSYEQYFGPGTRLTVT.

The chain employs TRBV27 and TRBJ2-7; 10 nucleotides align to TRBD1. The junction had 8 bases not matched to a gene; V was cut back by 5 bases and J by 4 bases. Germline assignment: CDR1 MNHEY and CDR2 SMNVEV (reference sequence). The CDR3 totals 15 residues. This CDR3 is CASSLTGGVGYEQYF. CDR3 DNA sequence: TGTGCCAGCAGTCTGACAGGGGGCGTAGGGTACGAGCAGTACTTC.

The genes are TRBV4-1 and TRBJ1-2; 7 nucleotides match TRBD1. Germline-derived CDR1 and CDR2 are MGHRA and YSYEKL. The CDR3 totals 16 residues. Germline trimming cut 1 base from V and 3 bases from J; bases unmatched to any gene: 8. CDR3 DNA sequence: TGCGCCAGCAGCCAAGGGGGACAGTTATTGGACTATGGCTACACCTTC. It translates to CASSQGGQLLDYGYTF.

J is TRBJ1-4 and V is TRBV29-1, with a weak D call TRBD1 (5 bases). CDR1 and CDR2 from the germline V gene are SQVTM and ANQGSEA. Trimming pared 7 bases from V and 8 bases from J, leaving 14 bases between. CDR3 length: 12 amino acids. This chain's CDR3 is CSAQASGEKLFF. CDR3 DNA sequence: TGCAGCGCACAGGCCTCAGGAGAAAAACTGTTTTTT.

CDR3 sequence (DNA): TGTGCCAGCAGCCTGACAAATTCTGGAAACACCATATATTTT. This sequence encodes CASSLTNSGNTIYF. The chain joins TRBV28 to TRBJ1-3; D not resolved. V dropped 6 bases and J dropped 1 base, with 10 bases sitting between them. The germline CDR1 and CDR2 sequences are MDHEN and SYDVKM. The CDR3 totals 14 residues. Based on the CDR3 plus reference TRBV28 and TRBJ1-3, the full variable domain is DVKVTQSSRYLVKRTGEKVFLECVQDMDHENMFWYRQDPGLGLRLIYFSYDVKMKEKGDIPEGYSVSREKKERFSLILESASTNQTSMYLCASSLTNSGNTIYFGEGSWLTVV.

This clone appeared a few times. This chain links TRBV18 with TRBJ1-5; 9 bases map to TRBD1. Germline values: CDR1 KGHSH, CDR2 LQKENI. The CDR3 is 17 residues long. Trimming at V came to 6 bases and at J to 2 bases, leaving 11 bases not matched to a gene. The DNA for the CDR3 is TGTGCCAGCTCGCCTGAGGGGGGACAGGGTGGCAATCAGCCCCAGCATTTT. Its translation is CASSPEGGQGGNQPQHF.

V gene TRBV5-6 combines with J gene TRBJ1-6; no clear D gene. The germline CDR1 and CDR2 sequences are SGHDT and YYEEEE. The V gene lost 2 bases and the J gene lost 7 bases, with 13 bases spanning the gap. The CDR3 spans 15 residues. The CDR3 DNA sequence: TGTGCCAGCAGCTTTATAGAGGGAGTCAATTCACCCCTCCACTTT. Protein sequence: CASSFIEGVNSPLHF.

The CDR3 DNA follows: TGTGCCAGCAGCTTAGGACTAGCGGGATTCGAGCAGTACTTC. It translates to CASSLGLAGFEQYF. The chain combines TRBV7-8 with TRBJ2-7; 11 positions agree with TRBD2. This CDR3 is 14 amino acids long. V gave up 1 base and J gave up 6 bases; unmatched junction bases: 2. CDR1 SGHVS and CDR2 FQNEAQ come from the germline V gene.

The chain carries TRBV15 and TRBJ2-5, with 10 bases matching TRBD2. Trimming cost V 2 bases and J 4 bases; bases outside gene matches: 10. The CDR3 totals 17 residues. CDR1 LNHNV and CDR2 YYDKDF come from the germline V gene (reference sequence). DNA of the CDR3: TGTGCCACCAGCAGAAGGAGAGCGGGAGGGCCGGCAGAGACCCAGTACTTC. It codes for CATSRRRAGGPAETQYF.